This TCR beta chain is drawn from a study of beta chain features in type 1 diabetes. General study points: Whether TCRB rearrangement is influenced by HLA type went unresolved here. PCR may have favored shorter templates equally in patients and controls. Junctions at VDJ sites from type 1 diabetes patients had fewer insertions and more deletions.

Investigators reverse transcribed all isolated RNA, so they sequenced expressed TCRB transcripts. Using immunoSEQ multiplex PCR, the repertoire was profiled, and TCRdb retains in-frame clones only, with some absent. This sample has 300,000 to 400,000 clones; roughly 13% occur once, and the top ten carry roughly 0.017%. About this clone: No antigen is known for it.

Germline lookup yields CDR1 MNHEY and CDR2 SMNVEV (reference sequence). V lost 3 bases and J lost 0; bases outside the gene matches: 1. The CDR3 extends over 15 amino acids. The material sequenced was naive CD4+ T cells from blood. The receptor was isolated from a man aged 18 to 29 in good health. This rearrangement joins TRBV27 to TRBJ2-1, with 8 bases identical to TRBD2. As DNA, the CDR3 is TGTGCCAGCAGTTTCAGCGGGGGCTCCTACAATGAGCAGTTCTTC. The encoded protein is CASSFSGGSYNEQFF.